This T cell receptor (beta chain) was recovered during a study of blood T cells in healthy people across ages. Trimming removed 7 bases from V and 5 bases from J, with 9 bases in between. The germline gives CDR1 SGHRS, CDR2 YFSETQ. CDR3 length: 11 residues. A second roughly 7 to 12 cycle PCR used barcoded and J-beta primers. Every single cDNA molecule received a tag from a template-switch adaptor with 12 random nucleotides. TCRdb analysed the 5' RACE reads with MiXCR anew, one entry per CDR3 protein. The sample consists of 1.5 million to 2 million distinct CDR3 sequences, just under 50% of them appearing once. Sample donors were healthy Caucasian individuals that came from Russia, aged 6 to 90.

Sequenced input: blood. This rearrangement joins TRBV5-1 to TRBJ1-1, with TRBD1 as a possible D gene (5 bases). The clonotype was recovered from a woman between 40 and 55 years old in good health. The DNA for the CDR3 is TGCGCCAGCCGTAAGGGGACTGAAGCTTTCTTT. This gives the protein CASRKGTEAFF.